This section outlines one T cell receptor (beta chain) sequence together with its context. Its antigen is still unknown. The input lacks base qualities; no much larger clone sits a single base away. The patients picked for sequencing were ones in whom flow cytometry had shown an expansion of CD8+CD57+ cells. For about 15% of the 12 patients who had sufficient cells, CD8+CD57+ effector memory cells were also sequenced. Every patient had a diagnosis of severe acquired aplastic anemia based on International Study of Aplastic Anemia and Agranulocytosis and Camitta criteria. At the time blood was sampled, none of the patients had received any therapy. CD8+CD57+ cells were enriched with beads, and a mean of about 1.6 ug of DNA was obtained. The study deep-sequenced TCR repertoires of sorted CD4+ and CD8+ blood T cells from severe aplastic anemia patients and healthy subjects. Patients were enrolled under clinicaltrials.gov protocols 00001620, 01623167, 00001397, 00071045, 00081523 and 00961064 in the USA. Ficoll-Paque density gradient centrifugation was used to isolate peripheral blood mononuclear cells.

This specimen comes from a study of CD8+CD57+ T cells in acquired aplastic anemia listed by TCRdb under 2018. Background on the whole study: A CD8+CD57+ expansion meant a frequency higher than the mean frequency seen in healthy subjects.

V and J lose 2 bases and 9 bases, and a span of 17 bases separates them. From the germline V gene, CDR1 is SGHDN and CDR2 is FVKESK. The CDR3 runs 15 amino acids, cysteine and phenylalanine included. Only the CDR3 DNA stays, 45 bases, in frame from base 1. Genomic DNA was used as template for profiling of TCR beta VDJ combinations and CDR3 sequences. An Illumina HiSeq 2000 was the platform used for TCR repertoire sequencing. The study's own analysis went as follows. TRBV/TRBJ rearrangement plots, CDR3 size and DJ length profiles, and Simpson's diversity index were used to assess repertoires. The most abundant DNA sequence in the deep sequencing data was defined as the immunodominant clone. CDR3 amino acid sequences were checked for sharing across subjects and were also compared against the VDJdb database and published repertoires. TCRdb applied fastp at Q25 and MiXCR to the public reads, then kept only in-frame beta chains. Each record represents a unique CDR3 protein, reported with the most common genes and DNA among its rows. V and J calls and clone size were set by TCRdb, not the authors. The sample table shows almost 20,000 distinct CDR3 sequences, and approximately 39% are seen once. The ten biggest clones cover 80% to 90% of the sample.

What the work shows at the level of the full study, not this receptor alone: In patients, decreased diversity was observed in CD8+CD57+ cells compared with total CD4+ and CD8+ cell pools. CD8+ Simpson's diversity did not differ significantly between patients and healthy controls (P=0.060). Some 31 CD8+ CDR3 sequences were shared between patients and controls but appeared highly expressed in patients and within their immunodominant clones.

The material sequenced was CD8+CD57+ T cells sorted from PBMCs. The cell subset or site label of this sample denotes: bead-enriched CD8+CD57+ effector memory T cells from SAA patients. The V gene is TRBV14 and the J gene is TRBJ2-1, with the D gene not clear enough to name. This receptor was identified in a human donor with aplastic anemia. The DNA reads as follows: TGTGCCAGCAGCCAAAGGAGAGCTAGGGTGAGTGAGCAGTTCTTC. This is translated as CASSQRRARVSEQFF.